These T cell receptor beta chains were read from a single sample in a study of T cells in Graves' hyperthyroidism and ophthalmopathy. TCRdb re-called the multiplex PCR reads with MiXCR, one entry per CDR3 protein. The table lists under 350,000 distinct CDR3 sequences, approximately 13% of them singletons. The sequenced sample consisted of blood. The receptors were sampled from a woman aged 40 to 49 with Graves' hyperthyroidism. CDR3s include the opening cysteine and the closing phenylalanine or tryptophan. The D gene is left open where the match is weak. Where a row states a size, it is once, few, many or the class of an expanded clone; other rows omit it.

abundance,j_gene,d_gene,v_gene,CDR3aa,CDR3nt
many,TRBJ2-2,NA,TRBV28,CASSSRYTGELFF,TGTGCCAGCAGTTCCCGGTACACCGGGGAGCTGTTTTTT
many,TRBJ1-2,NA,TRBV13,CASSIPIGDNYGYTF,TGTGCCAGCAGCATCCCGATAGGGGACAACTATGGCTACACCTTC
NA,TRBJ1-3,NA,TRBV6-1,CASSETTATSGNTIYF,TGTGCCAGCAGTGAAACGACAGCCACCTCTGGAAACACCATATATTTT
few,TRBJ2-5,NA,TRBV20-1,CSASHRETQYF,TGCAGTGCTAGTCACAGGGAGACCCAGTACTTC
many,TRBJ2-1,TRBD2,TRBV7-2,CASSPRSGGGGNEQFF,TGTGCCAGCAGCCCCCGGAGCGGGGGAGGGGGCAATGAGCAGTTCTTC
few,TRBJ2-7,NA,TRBV10-3,CAISELFPRGSYEQYF,TGTGCCATCAGTGAGTTGTTCCCTAGGGGCTCCTACGAGCAGTACTTC
many,TRBJ2-4,TRBD1,TRBV15,CATSTPQGAVSKNIQYF,TGTGCCACCAGCACCCCTCAGGGGGCCGTTTCCAAAAACATTCAGTACTTC
NA,TRBJ2-7,TRBD2,TRBV4-1,CASSRLAGGPEPGEQYF,TGCGCCAGCAGCCGCCTGGCGGGAGGGCCGGAGCCGGGTGAGCAGTACTTC
many,TRBJ2-1,TRBD1,TRBV12-3/TRBV12-4,CASSSAGTGGDEQFF,TGTGCCAGCAGTTCCGCCGGGACAGGGGGTGATGAGCAGTTCTTC
many,TRBJ2-3,NA,TRBV6-2/TRBV6-3,CASRPPGAADTQYF,TGTGCCAGCAGGCCCCCCGGAGCCGCAGATACGCAGTATTTT
NA,TRBJ1-4,NA,TRBV19,CASRKGREKLFF,TGTGCCAGTAGAAAAGGCCGCGAAAAACTGTTTTTT
few,TRBJ1-1,NA,TRBV7-2,CASSQEGWGHMNTEAFF,TGTGCCAGCAGCCAGGAGGGGTGGGGGCACATGAACACTGAAGCTTTCTTT
few,TRBJ2-7,TRBD2,TRBV19,CASTRTSADYEQYF,TGTGCCAGTACCAGGACTAGCGCTGACTACGAGCAGTACTTC
few,TRBJ2-1,TRBD2,TRBV29-1,CSGRLAGVGGNEQFF,TGCAGCGGTCGACTAGCGGGAGTCGGGGGCAATGAGCAGTTCTTC
NA,TRBJ2-6,TRBD1,TRBV2,CASTGTVPGANVLTF,TGTGCCAGCACCGGGACAGTCCCTGGGGCCAACGTCCTGACTTTC
many,TRBJ2-5,TRBD2,TRBV7-9,CASSPSPGREATPKGAQYF,TGTGCCAGCAGCCCTTCTCCGGGGCGGGAGGCCACCCCCAAAGGGGCCCAGTACTTC
many,TRBJ2-5,NA,TRBV29-1,CSVEEQGWETQYF,TGCAGCGTTGAAGAGCAGGGCTGGGAGACCCAGTACTTC
many,TRBJ1-2,TRBD1,TRBV11-2,CASSCCYRGQVYGYTF,TGTGCCAGCAGTTGTTGCTACAGGGGGCAGGTCTATGGCTACACCTTC
many,TRBJ2-1,TRBD2,TRBV12-3/TRBV12-4,CASSSWTSRTSYNEQFF,TGTGCCAGCAGTTCATGGACTAGCCGGACTTCCTACAATGAGCAGTTCTTC
many,TRBJ1-6,NA,TRBV11-2,CASSLIQGRNNSPLHF,TGTGCCAGCAGCCTCATTCAGGGGAGGAATAATTCACCCCTCCACTTT
few,TRBJ2-3,NA,TRBV5-4,CASRWGTDTQYF,TGTGCCAGCAGGTGGGGCACAGATACGCAGTATTTT
NA,TRBJ2-3,NA,TRBV19,CASSIRESFDQPDTQYF,TGTGCCAGTAGTATAAGGGAGAGTTTCGACCAACCAGATACGCAGTATTTT
NA,TRBJ1-2,TRBD1,TRBV18,CASSPSDRSYGYTF,TGTGCCAGCTCACCCTCGGACAGGAGCTATGGCTACACCTTC
many,TRBJ2-3,NA,TRBV15,CATSRTSTVSKGDTQYF,TGTGCCACCAGCAGAACTTCGACAGTCTCTAAGGGAGATACGCAGTATTTT
NA,TRBJ2-1,TRBD1,TRBV12-3/TRBV12-4,CASSPGQGHYNEQFF,TGTGCCAGCAGTCCGGGACAGGGCCACTACAATGAGCAGTTCTTC
NA,TRBJ2-7,TRBD1,TRBV20-1,CSAPRLRTGGSYEQYF,TGCAGTGCTCCTCGTCTTAGGACAGGGGGCTCCTACGAGCAGTACTTC
many,TRBJ1-4,TRBD1,TRBV7-9,CATWTGDEKLFF,TGTGCCACCTGGACAGGGGATGAAAAACTGTTTTTT
NA,TRBJ1-2,NA,TRBV19,CASSIARRTMGGYTF,TGTGCCAGTAGTATAGCCAGGCGCACTATGGGGGGCTACACCTTC
many,TRBJ1-1,NA,TRBV30,CAFSLQRGTEAFF,TGTGCCTTTTCCCTCCAGAGAGGGACTGAAGCTTTCTTT
many,TRBJ1-1,NA,TRBV6-6,CASSYQAWSVNTEAFF,TGTGCCAGCAGTTACCAAGCGTGGAGCGTGAACACTGAAGCTTTCTTT
many,TRBJ2-3,TRBD1,TRBV28,CASSHTGTGYTDTQYF,TGTGCCAGCAGCCACACCGGGACAGGGTACACAGATACGCAGTATTTT
many,TRBJ1-2,NA,TRBV15,CATSRDRGRDYGYTF,TGTGCCACCAGCAGAGATCGCGGGAGGGACTATGGCTACACCTTC
NA,TRBJ1-4,NA,TRBV5-5,CASSLKWGSEKLFF,TGTGCCAGCAGCTTGAAGTGGGGAAGTGAAAAACTGTTTTTT
NA,TRBJ2-3,NA,TRBV28,CASTEGGTDTQYF,TGTGCCAGCACCGAGGGGGGGACAGATACGCAGTATTTT
many,TRBJ2-1,TRBD1,TRBV3-1,CASSLLQGEVNEQFF,TGTGCCAGCAGCCTTTTACAGGGGGAGGTAAATGAGCAGTTCTTC
many,TRBJ2-5,NA,TRBV4-2,CASSQDRIGATQYF,TGTGCCAGCAGCCAAGATCGGATAGGGGCGACCCAGTACTTC
NA,TRBJ2-1,NA,TRBV24-1,CATSVGQGMSHSYNEQFF,TGTGCCACCAGTGTTGGGCAGGGAATGAGCCATTCCTACAATGAGCAGTTCTTC
many,TRBJ2-1,NA,TRBV7-9,CASSPWTVNEQFF,TGTGCCAGCAGCCCGTGGACTGTCAATGAGCAGTTCTTC
many,TRBJ2-7,TRBD2,TRBV5-1,CASSPTSGILYEQYF,TGCGCCAGCAGCCCGACTAGCGGGATTCTATACGAGCAGTACTTC
many,TRBJ2-1,NA,TRBV6-5,CASSSGIAGQNEQFF,TGTGCCAGCAGTTCCGGGATAGCGGGACAGAATGAGCAGTTCTTC
many,TRBJ1-2,NA,TRBV29-1,CTVGPDGYTF,TGCACGGTGGGCCCGGATGGCTACACCTTC
many,TRBJ2-1,TRBD2,TRBV27,CASSWTSGTGHEQFF,TGTGCCAGCAGTTGGACTAGCGGGACGGGGCATGAGCAGTTCTTC
many,TRBJ2-1,NA,TRBV5-8,CASSGGRVTYNEQFF,TGTGCCAGCAGCGGGGGCCGGGTTACCTACAATGAGCAGTTCTTC
many,TRBJ1-5,NA,TRBV4-1,CASSQDEGRNQPQHF,TGCGCCAGCAGCCAAGATGAGGGTCGCAATCAGCCCCAGCATTTT
many,TRBJ2-1,TRBD1,TRBV12-5,CASGLVPGTDNEQFF,TGTGCTAGTGGTTTGGTCCCCGGGACAGACAATGAGCAGTTCTTC
NA,TRBJ1-1,TRBD1,TRBV30,CAWRKLSTGVNTEAFF,TGTGCCTGGAGGAAGCTCTCGACAGGGGTGAACACTGAAGCTTTCTTT
NA,TRBJ2-7,TRBD1,TRBV20-1,CSARDRAYEQYF,TGCAGTGCTAGGGACAGGGCTTACGAGCAGTACTTC
NA,TRBJ2-1,NA,TRBV4-1,CASSQKMYNEQFF,TGCGCCAGCAGCCAGAAGATGTACAATGAGCAGTTCTTC
NA,TRBJ2-5,NA,TRBV10-3,CAISESGAQETQYF,TGTGCCATCAGTGAGTCGGGGGCCCAAGAGACCCAGTACTTC
few,TRBJ2-3,NA,TRBV29-1,CSVDPLGSRDTQYF,TGCAGCGTTGACCCTCTAGGATCCAGAGATACGCAGTATTTT
many,TRBJ2-1,NA,TRBV30,CAWSLGRNEQFF,TGTGCCTGGAGCCTAGGACGAAATGAGCAGTTCTTC
few,TRBJ1-1,NA,TRBV19,CASRRINGNTEAFF,TGTGCCAGTAGAAGAATAAATGGGAACACTGAAGCTTTCTTT
many,TRBJ2-7,NA,TRBV10-2,CASSESRGGYEQYF,TGCGCCAGCAGTGAATCGAGGGGGGGCTACGAGCAGTACTTC
many,TRBJ1-1,NA,TRBV7-9,CASSLPGLNTEAFF,TGTGCCAGCAGCTTACCGGGCTTGAACACTGAAGCTTTCTTT
many,TRBJ2-2,NA,TRBV13,CASSLVDGGELFF,TGTGCCAGCAGCTTAGTGGACGGCGGGGAGCTGTTTTTT
many,TRBJ1-1,NA,TRBV7-2,CASSSETLGAAFF,TGTGCCAGCAGCTCCGAAACGCTGGGGGCGGCTTTCTTT
NA,TRBJ2-3,TRBD2,TRBV20-1,CSALPGLAGLDTQYF,TGCAGTGCTCTACCGGGACTAGCGGGCTTGGATACGCAGTATTTT